The 20 T cell receptor beta chains given below trace back to one sample, sequenced in a study of T cell clusters in autoimmune cytopenias. Multiplex touch-down PCR amplified TRB using TRB-A and TRB-B pools in one tube. TCRdb reanalyzed the multiplex PCR reads, giving one entry per CDR3 protein sequence and no DNA. Listed are 4,000 to 5,000 distinct CDR3 sequences; roughly two thirds falls within the top ten. About 37,500 genome equivalents of blood DNA were amplified for TRB. These data also formed part of another study, on T cell repertoires in aging, cancer and after chemotherapy.

The sequencing sample was made of peripheral blood. These receptors all come from a human donor with an autoimmune cytopenia or autoimmune hepatitis (not recorded which).

The chain uses TRBV27 and TRBJ2-7; TCRdb's D call, TRBD1, is unchecked because there is no DNA. This CDR3 is built from 16 residues. In germline, CDR1 is MNHEY, CDR2 SMNVEV (reference sequence). The CDR3 reads CASSLSRRELSYEQYF.

V and J are TRBV7-2 and TRBJ2-3; the D call of TRBD1 rests on TCRdb alone, since no DNA is present to check it. The CDR3 contains 19 residues. Per germline, CDR1 SGHTA and CDR2 FQGNSA. The CDR3 spells CASSYTRGGSGDRTDTQYF.

The CDR3 spells CASRGPVSGNTIYF. The V and J genes are TRBV6-6 and TRBJ1-3. The CDR3 has 14 amino acids. Germline CDR1 is MNHNY and CDR2 is SVGAGI (reference sequence).

This chain connects TRBV5-4 to TRBJ2-3; TCRdb names TRBD1, which stays unverified in the absence of DNA. The CDR3 sequence is 14 residues long. Looked up from germline, CDR1 is SGHNT and CDR2 is YYREEE (reference sequence). CDR3: CASSSGWASDTQYF.

The chain couples TRBV19 to TRBJ1-2. Germline CDR1 is LNHDA and CDR2 is SQIVND (reference sequence). The CDR3 is 15 residues long. The CDR3: CASSIGTVDLYGYTF.

CDR3 region: CASSPPEDSRRGSYTF. J is TRBJ1-2 and V is TRBV6-6; TCRdb's D call of TRBD1 is untestable without DNA. CDR3 length: 16 amino acids. Germline V lookup: CDR1 MNHNY, CDR2 SVGAGI (reference sequence).

In terms of frequency, this clonotype is medium-sized. The V call is TRBV11-1, the J call TRBJ2-7; without DNA, the TCRdb call of TRBD2 cannot be checked. From germline, CDR1 is SGHAT and CDR2 FQDESV (reference sequence). The length of the CDR3 is 19 residues. The CDR3 here is CASSRRVLAGGTSSYEQYF.

The chain is built from TRBV18 and TRBJ2-5; TCRdb outputs TRBD2, but without DNA this stays unchecked. Germline CDR1 reads KGHSH; CDR2 reads LQKENI. This CDR3 region has 13 residues. The CDR3 reads CASSPGLKETQYF.

This clonotype registers medium-sized (0.01 to 0.1%) by frequency. V gene TRBV19 combines with J gene TRBJ2-6; checking the TCRdb D call of TRBD1 is not possible without DNA. This CDR3 contains 17 residues. Germline CDR1 reads LNHDA; CDR2 reads SQIVND (reference sequence). The CDR3: CASSRTGQTYGANVLTF.

Considering frequency, this clonotype is medium-sized. The chain links TRBV6-5 to TRBJ2-5; there is no DNA to check the TCRdb D call of TRBD1. Germline CDR1 is MNHEY and CDR2 is SVGAGI. This CDR3 region has 14 residues. CDR3 protein: CASSLGQNQETQYF.

This sequence joins TRBV19 and TRBJ1-5; TCRdb reports TRBD1, a call that lacks DNA to check it against. Germline values: CDR1 LNHDA, CDR2 SQIVND (reference sequence). The CDR3 runs 15 residues. CDR3 amino acids: CASSIGGGSNQPQHF.

CDR3 protein: CASSPFMEGPDTQYF. V usage is TRBV18 and J usage is TRBJ2-3; there is no DNA to check the TCRdb D call of TRBD2. The CDR3 runs to 15 residues. Germline V lookup: CDR1 KGHSH, CDR2 LQKENI.

The genes are TRBV12-3 or TRBV12-4 and TRBJ2-5; the D gene TCRdb calls, TRBD2, cannot be checked with no DNA. This CDR3 has 13 residues. The CDR3 loop is CASSAGLAKTQYF.

The V call is TRBV7-2, the J call TRBJ2-5; there is no DNA to check the TCRdb D call of TRBD2. Germline V lookup: CDR1 SGHTA, CDR2 FQGNSA. This CDR3 is built from 14 residues. The CDR3 region is CASSLWGGGETQYF. The full variable domain, in which reference TRBV7-2 and TRBJ2-5 provide the parts outside the CDR3, is GAGVSQSPSNKVTEKGKDVELRCDPISGHTALYWYRQSLGQGLEFLIYFQGNSAPDKSGLPSDRFSAERTGGSVSTLTIQRTQQEDSAVYLCASSLWGGGETQYFGPGTRLLVL.

This chain links TRBV19 with TRBJ2-1; the D gene TCRdb calls, TRBD1, cannot be checked with no DNA. The CDR3 has 12 amino acids. Per germline, CDR1 LNHDA and CDR2 SQIVND (reference sequence). CDR3 sequence: CATSYRYNEQFF.

The chain employs TRBV19 and TRBJ1-4; as DNA is missing, the TRBD1 call by TCRdb cannot be tested. CDR1 LNHDA and CDR2 SQIVND come from the germline V gene (reference sequence). The CDR3 is 18 amino acids. The CDR3 is CASSIVGTGFATNEKLFF.

This clonotype ranks as medium-sized in terms of frequency. This chain links TRBV7-4 with TRBJ2-7. The germline gives CDR1 SGHVT, CDR2 SQSDAQ. The CDR3 has 15 amino acids. This CDR3 reads CASSLGGFSSYEQYF.

The chain uses TRBV15 and TRBJ2-3. The CDR3 extends over 15 amino acids. Germline CDR1 reads LNHNV; CDR2 reads YYDKDF (reference sequence). CDR3 sequence reads: CATSLGWVSTDTQYF.

This chain connects TRBV27 to TRBJ2-2. The CDR3 extends over 14 amino acids. From germline, CDR1 is MNHEY and CDR2 SMNVEV (reference sequence). The CDR3 region is CASSLVIGTGELFF.

The V and J genes are TRBV27 and TRBJ1-1. Germline V gene data show CDR1 as MNHEY and CDR2 as SMNVEV (reference sequence). There are 14 residues in the CDR3. CDR3 sequence: CASSPLRRSTEAFF.